The 15 T cell receptor beta chains below come from one sample, sequenced in a study of blood T cell repertoires in COVID-19. Using immunoSEQ multiplex PCR, the repertoire was profiled, and TCRdb retains in-frame clones only, with some absent. The sample shows tens of thousands of clones, just over 90% of them seen only once. The source material was peripheral blood. These TCRs come from a man aged 50-59 years with COVID-19, enrolled during active disease.

V gene TRBV5-4 combines with J gene TRBJ1-2, with D possibly matching TRBD1 (5 bases). The germline CDR1 and CDR2 sequences are SGHNT and YYREEE (reference sequence). The V end lost 3 bases, the J end lost 0 bases, and 15 bases lay between the germline ends. This CDR3 is built from 16 residues. The CDR3 loop reads CASSSVMGGSNYGYTF. The CDR3, as DNA: TGTGCCAGCAGCTCCGTGATGGGGGGTTCTAACTATGGCTACACCTTC. Supplemented by reference TRBV5-4 and TRBJ1-2, the full variable domain reads ETGVTQSPTHLIKTRGQQVTLRCSSQSGHNTVSWYQQALGQGPQFIFQYYREEENGRGNFPPRFSGLQFPNYSSELNVNALELDDSALYLCASSSVMGGSNYGYTFGSGTRLTVV.

This chain uses TRBV9 with TRBJ2-2, with TRBD2 as a possible D gene (5 bases). This CDR3 has 17 residues. The V gene's germline CDR1 is SGDLS and CDR2 YYNGEE. V was trimmed by 4 bases and J by 1 base, leaving 17 bases between them. This CDR3 reads CASSPSRMSGNTGELFF. The CDR3 DNA follows: TGTGCCAGCAGCCCCAGTCGAATGAGCGGGAACACCGGGGAGCTGTTTTTT.

The chain recombines TRBV28 with TRBJ1-5; weak D call: TRBD1 (5 bases). Per the germline V gene, CDR1 is MDHEN and CDR2 is SYDVKM. The V end lost 3 bases, the J end lost 4 bases, and 31 bases lay between the germline ends. The CDR3 consists of 21 residues. CDR3 nucleotides: TGTGCCAGCAGTTTTCGCCCCCTTCGAAAGGGGTGGGGTATTTCGAATCAGCCCCAGCATTTT. It specifies CASSFRPLRKGWGISNQPQHF.

This rearrangement joins TRBV5-1 to TRBJ1-5; 7 bases agree with TRBD1. The V gene end was trimmed by 4 bases and the J gene end by 6 bases; junction bases not matched to a gene: 10. Germline V gene lookup returns CDR1 SGHRS and CDR2 YFSETQ. The CDR3 sequence is 15 residues long. This CDR3 is CASSPETGSGQPQHF. The CDR3 coding sequence is TGCGCCAGCAGCCCCGAGACAGGGTCTGGTCAGCCCCAGCATTTT.

This rearrangement joins TRBV30 to TRBJ2-3, with D possibly being TRBD2 (6 bases). Between the trimmed V and J ends, which lost 2 bases and 11 bases, there was a span of 14 bases. This CDR3 region has 12 residues. CDR1 is GTSNPN and CDR2 is SVGIG in the germline V gene (reference sequence). The CDR3 protein is CAWSTERVGQYF. CDR3 bases: TGTGCCTGGAGTACCGAGCGGGTTGGGCAGTATTTT. The full variable domain, rest sourced from reference TRBV30 and TRBJ2-3, is SQTIHQWPATLVQPVGSPLSLECTVEGTSNPNLYWYRQAAGRGLQLLFYSVGIGQISSEVPQNLSASRPQDRQFILSSKKLLLSDSGFYLCAWSTERVGQYFGPGTRLTVL.

The chain carries TRBV5-8 and TRBJ2-3, with 11 bases matching TRBD2. This CDR3 has 16 residues. The V and J ends lost 4 bases and 2 bases, in that order; junction bases with no gene match: 6. Germline-derived CDR1 and CDR2 are SGHTS and YDEGEE. CDR3 in DNA: TGTGCCAGCAGCCAGGGACTAGCGGAAAACACAGATACGCAGTATTTT. This translates into CASSQGLAENTDTQYF.

The chain is built from TRBV19 and TRBJ1-5; a possible D gene is TRBD1 (5 bases). Trimming removed 7 bases from V and 5 bases from J, with 18 bases in between. Germline V gives CDR1 LNHDA, CDR2 SQIVND (reference sequence). There are 15 residues in the CDR3. In DNA form, the CDR3 reads TGTGCCAGTACCTTCTCAGGGATTTCATATCAGCCCCAGCATTTT. It is translated as CASTFSGISYQPQHF.

The genes are TRBV6-2 or TRBV6-3 and TRBJ1-1, with D unclear. Germline CDR1 reads MNHEY; CDR2 reads SVGEGT. V lost 5 bases to trimming and J lost 0 bases, with 7 bases between them. CDR3 size: 13 residues. The CDR3: CASSATVNTEAFF. The DNA of the CDR3 is TGTGCCAGCAGTGCGACTGTGAACACTGAAGCTTTCTTT.

This CDR3 is CASRSDRVGNEKLFF. The CDR3 region has the DNA TGTGCCAGCAGGTCGGACAGGGTAGGGAATGAAAAACTGTTTTTT. The rearrangement uses TRBV7-9 and TRBJ1-4; 8 bases are a match to TRBD1. CDR3 length: 15 amino acids. Germline CDR1 reads SEHNR; CDR2 reads FQNEAQ (reference sequence). V was pared by 6 bases and J by 5 bases, with 8 bases of the junction left unmatched. Full variable domain (rest looked up from reference TRBV7-9 and TRBJ1-4): DTGVSQNPRHKITKRGQNVTFRCDPISEHNRLYWYRQTLGQGPEFLTYFQNEAQLEKSRLLSDRFSAERPKGSFSTLEIQRTEQGDSAMYLCASRSDRVGNEKLFFGSGTQLSVL.

This clone showed up just once. The junction shows a germline mismatch at one end, possibly a read error. The rearrangement links TRBV7-7 to TRBJ2-1; 7 bases match TRBD2. Germline lookup yields CDR1 SSHAT and CDR2 FNYEAQ (reference sequence). This CDR3 is 19 amino acids long. CDR3 loop: CASSPTGLGGPLGFNEQFF. The DNA of the CDR3 is TGTGCTAGCAGCCCAACCGGACTAGGCGGCCCTTTGGGTTTCAATGAGCAGTTCTTC.

The V gene is TRBV24-1, the J gene TRBJ1-2; possibly TRBD1 for D (5 bases). CDR3 length: 15 residues. CDR1 and CDR2 from the germline V gene are KGHDR and SFDVKD. V was pared by 9 bases and J by 1 base, with 17 bases between. DNA for the CDR3: TGTGCCACCGTGCTGGGCCAGGGTTTTAACTATGGCTACACCTTC. It is translated as CATVLGQGFNYGYTF.

The V gene is TRBV6-5, the J gene TRBJ1-1, with D perhaps TRBD1 (6 bases). CDR1 MNHEY and CDR2 SVGAGI come from the germline V gene. The CDR3 runs to 15 residues. The ends were cut back, 0 bases at V and 3 bases at J, with 11 bases in the middle. The CDR3 sequence is CASSYSWDTDTEAFF. The CDR3 DNA is TGTGCCAGCAGTTACTCGTGGGACACAGACACTGAAGCTTTCTTT.

In its sample, this clone was seen once. V gene TRBV11-2 combines with J gene TRBJ2-7; TRBD1 agrees at 7 bases. The CDR3 spans 14 residues. V shed 0 bases, J shed 3 bases, and the junction held 2 bases outside the gene matches. Germline CDR1 SGHAT, CDR2 FQNNGV. This chain's CDR3 is CASSLDRDSYEQYF. The CDR3 nucleotides read TGTGCCAGCAGCTTAGATCGGGACAGCTACGAGCAGTACTTC.

The rearrangement joins TRBV19 to TRBJ2-1; the match to TRBD2 covers 9 bases. The germline gives CDR1 LNHDA, CDR2 SQIVND (reference sequence). The V and J ends lost 5 bases and 2 bases, in that order; junction bases with no gene match: 7. CDR3 length: 16 amino acids. CDR3 DNA: TGTGCCAGTAGTCCGGAAGCGGGAGGAACCTACAATGAGCAGTTCTTC. Its translation is CASSPEAGGTYNEQFF. The variable domain in full, completed from reference TRBV19 and TRBJ2-1, reads DGGITQSPKYLFRKEGQNVTLSCEQNLNHDAMYWYRQDPGQGLRLIYYSQIVNDFQKGDIAEGYSVSREKKESFPLTVTSAQKNPTAFYLCASSPEAGGTYNEQFFGPGTRLTVL.

The chain uses TRBV28 and TRBJ2-7; no definite D call. Per the germline V gene, CDR1 is MDHEN and CDR2 is SYDVKM. The V and J ends lost 4 bases and 5 bases respectively, with 12 bases between them. The CDR3 is 13 residues long. CDR3 residues: CASSSHTIDEQYF. CDR3 DNA sequence: TGTGCCAGCAGTTCGCACACAATCGACGAGCAGTACTTC.